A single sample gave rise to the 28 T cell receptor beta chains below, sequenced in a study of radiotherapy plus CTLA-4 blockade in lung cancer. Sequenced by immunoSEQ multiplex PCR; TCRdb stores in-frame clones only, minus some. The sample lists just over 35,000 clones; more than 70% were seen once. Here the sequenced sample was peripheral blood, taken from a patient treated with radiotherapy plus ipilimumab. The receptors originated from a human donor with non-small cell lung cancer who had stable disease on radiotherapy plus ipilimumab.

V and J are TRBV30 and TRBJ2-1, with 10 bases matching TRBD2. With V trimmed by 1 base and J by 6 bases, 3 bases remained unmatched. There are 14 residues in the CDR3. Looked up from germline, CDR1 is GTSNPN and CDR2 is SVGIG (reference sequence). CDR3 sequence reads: CAWSAGLAFNEQFF. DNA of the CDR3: TGTGCCTGGAGTGCGGGACTAGCGTTCAATGAGCAGTTCTTC.

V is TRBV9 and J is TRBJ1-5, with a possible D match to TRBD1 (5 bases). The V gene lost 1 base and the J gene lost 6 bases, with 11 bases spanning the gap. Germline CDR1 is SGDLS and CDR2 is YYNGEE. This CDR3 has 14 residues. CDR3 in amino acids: CASSVQGLGQPQHF. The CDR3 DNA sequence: TGTGCCAGCAGCGTACAGGGTTTGGGTCAGCCCCAGCATTTT.

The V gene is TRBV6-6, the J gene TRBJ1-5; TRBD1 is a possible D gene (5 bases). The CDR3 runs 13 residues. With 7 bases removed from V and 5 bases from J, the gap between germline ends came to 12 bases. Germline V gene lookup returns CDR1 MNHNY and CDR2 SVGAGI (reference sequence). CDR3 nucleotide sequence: TGTGCCAGCACGCGGGGGACGTATCAGCCCCAGCATTTT. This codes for CASTRGTYQPQHF.

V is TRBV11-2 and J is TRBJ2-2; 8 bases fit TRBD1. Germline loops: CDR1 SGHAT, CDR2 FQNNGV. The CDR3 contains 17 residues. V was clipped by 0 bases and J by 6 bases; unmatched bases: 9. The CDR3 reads CASSLDGRTGSSGELFF. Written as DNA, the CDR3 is TGTGCCAGCAGCTTAGATGGCAGGACAGGGTCCTCCGGGGAGCTGTTTTTT.

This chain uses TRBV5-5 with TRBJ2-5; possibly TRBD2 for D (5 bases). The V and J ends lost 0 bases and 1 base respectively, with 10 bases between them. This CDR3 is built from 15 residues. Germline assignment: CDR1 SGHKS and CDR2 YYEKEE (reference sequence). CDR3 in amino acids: CASSLAASSQETQYF. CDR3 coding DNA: TGTGCCAGCAGCTTGGCGGCTAGCTCCCAAGAGACCCAGTACTTC.

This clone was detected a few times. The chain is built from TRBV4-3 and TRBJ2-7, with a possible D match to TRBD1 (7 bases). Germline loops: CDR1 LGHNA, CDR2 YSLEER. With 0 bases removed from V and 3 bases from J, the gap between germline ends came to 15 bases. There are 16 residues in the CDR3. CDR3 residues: CASSQDRQGGIYEQYF. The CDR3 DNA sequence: TGCGCCAGCAGCCAAGATAGACAGGGCGGGATCTACGAGCAGTACTTC.

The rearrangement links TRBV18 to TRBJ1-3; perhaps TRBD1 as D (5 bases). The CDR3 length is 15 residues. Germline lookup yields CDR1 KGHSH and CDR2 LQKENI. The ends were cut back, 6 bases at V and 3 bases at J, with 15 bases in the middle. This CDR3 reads CASSPPRAGGNTIYF. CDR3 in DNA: TGTGCCAGCTCCCCCCCCAGGGCCGGTGGAAACACCATATATTTT.

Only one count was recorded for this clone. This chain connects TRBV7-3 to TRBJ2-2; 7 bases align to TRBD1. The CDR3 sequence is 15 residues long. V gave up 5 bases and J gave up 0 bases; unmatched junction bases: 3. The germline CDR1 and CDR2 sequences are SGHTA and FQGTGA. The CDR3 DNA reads TGTGCCAGCAGCGAGGGACAGCCGAACACCGGGGAGCTGTTTTTT. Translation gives CASSEGQPNTGELFF.

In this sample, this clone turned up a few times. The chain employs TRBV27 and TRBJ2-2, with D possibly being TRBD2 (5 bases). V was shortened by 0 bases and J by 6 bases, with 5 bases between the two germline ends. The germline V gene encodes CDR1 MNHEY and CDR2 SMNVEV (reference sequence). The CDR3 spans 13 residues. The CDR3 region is CASSLSRAGELFF. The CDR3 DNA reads TGTGCCAGCAGTTTATCGAGGGCCGGGGAGCTGTTTTTT.

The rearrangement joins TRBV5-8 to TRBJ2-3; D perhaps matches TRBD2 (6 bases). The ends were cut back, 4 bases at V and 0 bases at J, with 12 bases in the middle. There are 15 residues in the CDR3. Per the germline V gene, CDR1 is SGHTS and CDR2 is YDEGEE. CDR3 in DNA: TGTGCCAGCAGCGCGGGAAAAACTAGCACAGATACGCAGTATTTT. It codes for CASSAGKTSTDTQYF.

The CDR3 spells CASSQRTGGTDTQYF. The CDR3 DNA reads as TGTGCCAGCAGCCAAAGGACAGGGGGCACAGATACGCAGTATTTT. The rearrangement uses TRBV7-8 and TRBJ2-3; 9 positions match TRBD1. The CDR3 contains 15 residues. Germline-derived CDR1 and CDR2 are SGHVS and FQNEAQ. J gave up 1 base and V 5 bases, and 4 bases lay outside the gene matches.

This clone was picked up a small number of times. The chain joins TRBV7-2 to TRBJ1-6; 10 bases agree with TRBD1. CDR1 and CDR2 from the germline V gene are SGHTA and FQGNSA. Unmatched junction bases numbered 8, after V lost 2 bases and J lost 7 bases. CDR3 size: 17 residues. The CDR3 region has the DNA TGTGCCAGCAGCTTAAAGTTAGAGGGACAGGGGAATTCACCCCTCCACTTT. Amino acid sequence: CASSLKLEGQGNSPLHF.

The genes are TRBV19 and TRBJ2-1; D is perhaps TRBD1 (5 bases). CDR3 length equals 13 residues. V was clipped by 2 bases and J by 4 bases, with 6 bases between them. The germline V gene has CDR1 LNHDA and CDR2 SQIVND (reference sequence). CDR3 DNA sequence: TGTGCCAGTAGTATAAGGGGTTACAATGAGCAGTTCTTC. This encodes CASSIRGYNEQFF. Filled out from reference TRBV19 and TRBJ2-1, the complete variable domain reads DGGITQSPKYLFRKEGQNVTLSCEQNLNHDAMYWYRQDPGQGLRLIYYSQIVNDFQKGDIAEGYSVSREKKESFPLTVTSAQKNPTAFYLCASSIRGYNEQFFGPGTRLTVL.

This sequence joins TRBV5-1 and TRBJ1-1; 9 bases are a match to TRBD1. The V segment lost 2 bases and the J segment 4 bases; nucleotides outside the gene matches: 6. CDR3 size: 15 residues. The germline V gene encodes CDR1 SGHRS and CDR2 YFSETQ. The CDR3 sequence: CASSFDRGSTTEAFF. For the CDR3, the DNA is TGCGCCAGCAGCTTTGACAGGGGGTCCACCACTGAAGCTTTCTTT.

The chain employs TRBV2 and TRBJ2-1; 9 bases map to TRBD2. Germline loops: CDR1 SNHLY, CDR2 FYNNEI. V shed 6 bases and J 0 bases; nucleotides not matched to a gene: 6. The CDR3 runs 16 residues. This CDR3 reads CASSSEREASYNEQFF. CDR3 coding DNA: TGTGCCAGCAGCTCCGAGCGGGAGGCCTCCTACAATGAGCAGTTCTTC.

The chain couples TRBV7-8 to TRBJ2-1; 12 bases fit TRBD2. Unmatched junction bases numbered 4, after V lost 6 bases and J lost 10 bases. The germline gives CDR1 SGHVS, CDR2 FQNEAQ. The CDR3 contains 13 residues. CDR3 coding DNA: TGTGCCAGCAGAGTGACTAGCGGGGGAGAGCAGTTCTTC. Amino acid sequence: CASRVTSGGEQFF. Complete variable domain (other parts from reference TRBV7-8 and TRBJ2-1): GAGVSQSPRYKVAKRGQDVALRCDPISGHVSLFWYQQALGQGPEFLTYFQNEAQLDKSGLPSDRFFAERPEGSVSTLKIQRTQQEDSAVYLCASRVTSGGEQFFGPGTRLTVL.

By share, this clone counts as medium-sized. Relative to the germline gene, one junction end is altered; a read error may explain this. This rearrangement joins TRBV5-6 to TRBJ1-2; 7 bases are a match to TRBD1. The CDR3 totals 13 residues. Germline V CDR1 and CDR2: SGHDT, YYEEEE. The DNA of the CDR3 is TGTGCCAGCAGCTTGGGAGGGCGACAGGGAACTTCCTTC. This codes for CASSLGGRQGTSF.

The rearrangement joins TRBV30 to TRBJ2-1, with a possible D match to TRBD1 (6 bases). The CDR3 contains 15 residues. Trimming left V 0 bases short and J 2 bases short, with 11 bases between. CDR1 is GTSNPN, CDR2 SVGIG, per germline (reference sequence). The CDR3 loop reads CAWSVTGYPYNEQFF. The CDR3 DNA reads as TGTGCCTGGAGTGTAACAGGGTACCCCTACAATGAGCAGTTCTTC.

The CDR3 region has the DNA TGTGCCAGCAGTTTTTTCGGGACTATGGGGGACAATGAGCAGTTCTTC. It encodes CASSFFGTMGDNEQFF. The chain has TRBV27 and TRBJ2-1; 7 positions agree with TRBD2. V shed 3 bases, J shed 5 bases, and the junction held 10 bases outside the gene matches. The CDR3 sequence is 16 residues long. CDR1 is MNHEY and CDR2 is SMNVEV in the germline V gene (reference sequence).

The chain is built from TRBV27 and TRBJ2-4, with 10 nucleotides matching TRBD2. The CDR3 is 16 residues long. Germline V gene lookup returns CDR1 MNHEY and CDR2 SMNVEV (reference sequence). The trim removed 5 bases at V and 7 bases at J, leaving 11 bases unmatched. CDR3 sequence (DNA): TGTGCCAGCAGTCCCCTAGCGGGAGACGGTGTGAACATTCAGTACTTC. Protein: CASSPLAGDGVNIQYF.

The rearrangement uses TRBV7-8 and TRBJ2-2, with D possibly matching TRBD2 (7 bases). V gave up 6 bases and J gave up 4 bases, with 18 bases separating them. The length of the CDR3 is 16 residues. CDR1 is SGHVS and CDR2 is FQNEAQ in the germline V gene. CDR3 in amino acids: CASRNRGGGATGELFF. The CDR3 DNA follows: TGTGCCAGCAGGAACCGAGGGGGAGGGGCCACCGGGGAGCTGTTTTTT.

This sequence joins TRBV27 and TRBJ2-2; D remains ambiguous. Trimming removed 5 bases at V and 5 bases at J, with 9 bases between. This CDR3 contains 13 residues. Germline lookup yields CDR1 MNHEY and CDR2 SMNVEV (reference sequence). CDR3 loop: CASSPYRTGELFF. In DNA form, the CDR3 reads TGTGCCAGCAGTCCCTACAGAACCGGGGAGCTGTTTTTT.

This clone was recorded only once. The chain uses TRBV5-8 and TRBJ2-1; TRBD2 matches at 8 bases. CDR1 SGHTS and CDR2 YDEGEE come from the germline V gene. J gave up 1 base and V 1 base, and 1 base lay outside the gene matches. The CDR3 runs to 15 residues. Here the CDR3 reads CASSLTGGSYNEQFF. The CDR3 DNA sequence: TGTGCCAGCAGCTTGACGGGAGGGTCCTACAATGAGCAGTTCTTC. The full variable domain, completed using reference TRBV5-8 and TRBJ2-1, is EAGVTQSPTHLIKTRGQQATLRCSPISGHTSVYWYQQALGLGLQFLLWYDEGEERNRGNFPPRFSGRQFPNYSSELNVNALELEDSALYLCASSLTGGSYNEQFFGPGTRLTVL.

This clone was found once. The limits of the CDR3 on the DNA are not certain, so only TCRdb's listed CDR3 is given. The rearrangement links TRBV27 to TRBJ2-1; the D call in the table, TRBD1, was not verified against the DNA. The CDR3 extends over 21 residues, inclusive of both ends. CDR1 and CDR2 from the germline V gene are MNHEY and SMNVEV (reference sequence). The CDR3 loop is CVPAVSVPPPVDRESDNEQFF.

This CDR3 reads CATQQGIFTGELFF. The CDR3, as DNA: TGTGCCACCCAACAGGGGATTTTCACCGGGGAGCTGTTTTTT. The rearrangement links TRBV19 to TRBJ2-2; 7 bases agree with TRBD1. Germline values: CDR1 LNHDA, CDR2 SQIVND (reference sequence). V gave up 10 bases and J gave up 4 bases; unmatched junction bases: 9. The CDR3 sequence is 14 residues long.

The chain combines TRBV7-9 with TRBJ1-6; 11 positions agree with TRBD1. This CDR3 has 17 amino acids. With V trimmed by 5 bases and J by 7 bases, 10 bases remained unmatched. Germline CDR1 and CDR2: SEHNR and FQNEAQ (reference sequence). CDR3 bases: TGTGCCAGCAGCCTTTTCCGGGGGACAGGGGGGAATTCACCCCTCCACTTT. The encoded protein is CASSLFRGTGGNSPLHF.

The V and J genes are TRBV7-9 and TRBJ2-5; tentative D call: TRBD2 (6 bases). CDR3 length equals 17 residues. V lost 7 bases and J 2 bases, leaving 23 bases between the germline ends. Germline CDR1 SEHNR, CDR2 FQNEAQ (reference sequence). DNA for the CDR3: TGTGCCAGCATCCTAGCCCTCCGGGGGTCCCGTCAAGAGACCCAGTACTTC. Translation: CASILALRGSRQETQYF.

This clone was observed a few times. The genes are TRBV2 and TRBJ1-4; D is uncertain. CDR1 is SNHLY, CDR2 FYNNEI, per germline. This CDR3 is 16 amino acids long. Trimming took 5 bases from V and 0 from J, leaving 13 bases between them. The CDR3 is CASSNLGRATNEKLFF. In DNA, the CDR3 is TGTGCCAGCAGTAACTTGGGGAGGGCAACTAATGAAAAACTGTTTTTT.